Shown below are 28 T cell receptor beta chains from a single sample sequenced in a study of Graves' ophthalmopathy and Graves' hyperthyroidism. RNA served as the template for amplifying TCR beta CDR3 regions. A first-round RT-PCR used HTBI primers, followed by a second-round multiplex PCR. TCRdb re-called the multiplex PCR reads with MiXCR, one entry per CDR3 protein. The table records 400,000 to 450,000 distinct CDR3 sequences, under 25% of them present only once. The sequenced sample was peripheral blood. The receptors come from a woman aged 18-29 years with stable Graves' hyperthyroidism.

This clonotype was seen at least ten times. The chain uses TRBV19 and TRBJ1-2, with D hard to call. This CDR3 has 12 amino acids. V lost 1 base and J lost 8, with 8 bases in between. Germline V gene lookup returns CDR1 LNHDA and CDR2 SQIVND (reference sequence). The CDR3 here is CASSIGGRGYTF. CDR3 DNA sequence: TGTGCCAGTAGTATAGGAGGGCGCGGCTACACCTTC.

This clonotype appeared many times. The chain has TRBV19 and TRBJ2-7, with 7 bases identical to TRBD1. Per the germline V gene, CDR1 is LNHDA and CDR2 is SQIVND (reference sequence). Trimming took 9 bases from V and 1 from J; bases not matched to a gene: 3. The CDR3 contains 12 residues. CDR3 in DNA: TGTGCCAGCGGACAGGCTTCCTACGAGCAGTACTTC. Protein: CASGQASYEQYF.

The chain uses TRBV6-1 and TRBJ2-7; D gene unclear. This CDR3 has 15 amino acids. In germline, CDR1 is MNHNS, CDR2 SASEGT. V was shortened by 7 bases and J by 2 bases, with 18 bases between the two germline ends. As DNA, the CDR3 is TGTGCCAGCACCGGAGCCCTGACACTTACCTACGAGCAGTACTTC. Encoded protein: CASTGALTLTYEQYF.

This clonotype was detected ten times or more. V is TRBV4-3 and J is TRBJ2-5; TRBD1 matches 7 bases. The CDR3 spans 18 residues. V shed 1 base, J shed 3 bases, and the junction held 14 bases outside the gene matches. Germline V gives CDR1 LGHNA, CDR2 YSLEER. The CDR3 region has the DNA TGCGCCAGCAGCCAAGGAATAGGGGGCCAGGGACACGAAGAGACCCAGTACTTC. Encoded protein: CASSQGIGGQGHEETQYF.

There are many counts of this clonotype. The chain recombines TRBV12-3 or TRBV12-4 with TRBJ2-5; D is uncertain. CDR3 length equals 14 residues. V gave up 3 bases and J gave up 1 base, with 9 bases separating them. The CDR3 coding sequence is TGTGCCAGCAGTTTTACAACCCTCCAAGAGACCCAGTACTTC. It encodes CASSFTTLQETQYF.

This clonotype was observed at least ten times. The chain employs TRBV14 and TRBJ1-2, with 7 positions matching TRBD1. Per germline, CDR1 SGHDN and CDR2 FVKESK. The length of the CDR3 is 17 residues. V was pared by 1 base and J by 5 bases, with 13 bases of the junction left unmatched. The CDR3 here is CASSQVGFRQGWYGYTF. CDR3 DNA: TGTGCCAGCAGCCAAGTTGGGTTTCGACAGGGATGGTATGGCTACACCTTC.

This clonotype was picked up many times. The chain uses TRBV10-3 and TRBJ1-2; D is undetermined. From germline, CDR1 is ENHRY and CDR2 SYGVKD. The CDR3 is 14 amino acids. Trimming cost V 6 bases and J 4 bases, with 15 bases left between them. In nucleotides, the CDR3 is TGTGCCATCAGACCCCGCGAGCTACTCTATGGCTACACCTTC. Translated, it gives CAIRPRELLYGYTF.

At least ten counts were recorded for this clonotype. This chain links TRBV6-5 with TRBJ1-3; 7 bases line up with TRBD1. Germline loops: CDR1 MNHEY, CDR2 SVGAGI. V lost 6 bases and J lost 4; bases outside the gene matches: 6. The CDR3 loop spans 14 amino acids. CDR3 nucleotide sequence: TGTGCCAGCAGCCGCGACAGGGTCGGAAACACCATATATTTT. It yields the protein CASSRDRVGNTIYF.

This clonotype came up many times. This chain uses TRBV7-9 with TRBJ2-7, with 7 nucleotides matching TRBD2. The CDR3 is 14 residues long. V shed 8 bases, J shed 6 bases, and the junction held 13 bases outside the gene matches. CDR1 SEHNR and CDR2 FQNEAQ come from the germline V gene (reference sequence). The CDR3 coding sequence is TGTGCCAGCTCAGGATCCGGACTAGTGGCCGAGCAGTACTTC. Translated: CASSGSGLVAEQYF.

The chain recombines TRBV12-3 or TRBV12-4 with TRBJ2-7; 9 bases fit TRBD2. V was pared by 2 bases and J by 4 bases, with 6 bases of the junction left unmatched. This CDR3 comprises 15 residues. CDR3 bases: TGTGCCAGCAGTTTACGGTCTAGCGGGGAATACGAGCAGTACTTC. This encodes CASSLRSSGEYEQYF.

The chain combines TRBV6-2 or TRBV6-3 with TRBJ1-2, with a weak D call TRBD1 (5 bases). With 5 bases removed from V and 8 bases from J, the gap between germline ends came to 21 bases. The CDR3 runs 15 residues. The germline V gene encodes CDR1 MNHEY and CDR2 SVGEGT. This chain's CDR3 is CASSPIRGGVGGYTF. CDR3 DNA sequence: TGTGCCAGCAGTCCAATACGGGGCGGGGTCGGCGGCTACACCTTC.

A note on this clonotype: Given a much more abundant clone one base away, this may be a read error. This chain links TRBV12-3 or TRBV12-4 with TRBJ2-5; D is undetermined. The CDR3 loop spans 13 amino acids. The CDR3 coding sequence is TGTGCCAGCAGTCCCGCAGCCCAAGATACCCAGTACTTC. Its protein product is CASSPAAQDTQYF.

This clonotype was detected many times. V usage is TRBV15 and J usage is TRBJ1-1, with unresolved D. This CDR3 contains 15 residues. Trimming stripped 0 bases from V and 6 bases from J, with 14 bases between. The germline gives CDR1 LNHNV, CDR2 YYDKDF (reference sequence). The CDR3 here is CATSRDLDSHSEAFF. The CDR3 DNA sequence: TGTGCCACCAGCAGAGATCTCGACTCACACTCTGAAGCTTTCTTT.

This clonotype was found many times. The chain is built from TRBV14 and TRBJ2-7, with TRBD2 identical over 7 bases. There are 15 residues in the CDR3. Germline assignment: CDR1 SGHDN and CDR2 FVKESK. V was pared by 4 bases and J by 0 bases, with 6 bases of the junction left unmatched. The chain's CDR3 is CASSPEAGISYEQYF. CDR3 bases: TGTGCCAGCAGCCCAGAAGCGGGGATCTCCTACGAGCAGTACTTC.

In its sample, this clonotype was seen many times. The chain recombines TRBV28 with TRBJ1-1, with 7 positions matching TRBD1. With V trimmed by 3 bases and J by 3 bases, 10 bases remained unmatched. CDR3 length equals 16 residues. In germline, CDR1 is MDHEN, CDR2 SYDVKM. The CDR3 sequence is CASSFEGGAGDTEAFF. DNA for the CDR3: TGTGCCAGCAGTTTCGAAGGGGGCGCGGGGGACACTGAAGCTTTCTTT.

This clonotype was counted many times. The rearrangement links TRBV20-1 to TRBJ2-5; maybe TRBD1 (6 bases). This CDR3 has 13 amino acids. V gave up 5 bases and J gave up 5 bases, with 15 bases separating them. In germline, CDR1 is DFQATT, CDR2 SNEGSKA (reference sequence). The CDR3 loop reads CSAHKTGWETQYF. The DNA of the CDR3 is TGCAGTGCTCATAAAACAGGGTGGGAGACCCAGTACTTC.

This clonotype was seen at least ten times. The chain combines TRBV28 with TRBJ2-3, with D possibly being TRBD1 (6 bases). The CDR3 is made up of 16 amino acids. Germline V gene data show CDR1 as MDHEN and CDR2 as SYDVKM. Trimming removed 5 bases from V and 1 base from J, with 16 bases in between. The CDR3 region is CASSPSGGAGTDTQYF. CDR3 sequence (DNA): TGTGCCAGCAGTCCGTCTGGGGGCGCGGGCACAGATACGCAGTATTTT.

The chain links TRBV5-1 to TRBJ1-2; 7 bases align to TRBD1. CDR1 is SGHRS and CDR2 is YFSETQ in the germline V gene. V was pared by 4 bases and J by 7 bases, with 13 bases of the junction left unmatched. The CDR3 totals 15 residues. CDR3: CASSPTREGASGYTF. CDR3 DNA: TGCGCCAGCAGCCCGACCAGAGAGGGGGCAAGTGGCTACACCTTC.

This clonotype was seen many times. The chain has TRBV29-1 and TRBJ2-5; D is possibly TRBD2 (6 bases). V was clipped by 1 base and J by 5 bases, with 8 bases between them. This CDR3 is 12 amino acids long. CDR1 is SQVTM and CDR2 is ANQGSEA in the germline V gene. This chain's CDR3 is CSVEVGGETQYF. The CDR3 DNA is TGCAGCGTTGAAGTTGGGGGGGAGACCCAGTACTTC.

Notes on this clonotype: The junction departs from the called germline gene at one end, perhaps through a read error. This chain links TRBV3-1 with TRBJ2-2, with unresolved D. Germline V gene lookup returns CDR1 LGHDT and CDR2 YNNKEL (reference sequence). The CDR3 contains 11 residues. CDR3 coding DNA: TGTGCCAGCAGTCAAGGGGGGGAGCTGTTTTTT. The encoded protein is CASSQGGELFF.

The genes are TRBV12-3 or TRBV12-4 and TRBJ1-6; 7 nucleotides agree with TRBD1. J lost 1 base, V lost 6 bases, and 3 bases had no gene match. The CDR3 loop spans 15 amino acids. The CDR3 DNA follows: TGTGCCAGCAGGAAGACAGGGTCCTATAATTCACCCCTCCACTTT. This codes for CASRKTGSYNSPLHF.

The chain links TRBV29-1 to TRBJ2-7, with D perhaps being TRBD1 or TRBD2 (5 bases each). Germline assignment: CDR1 SQVTM and CDR2 ANQGSEA. This CDR3 is built from 12 residues. V dropped 0 bases and J dropped 7 bases, with 10 bases sitting between them. The CDR3 coding sequence is TGCAGCGTTGAAGATCCCAGGGAGGAGCAGTACTTC. Translating it yields CSVEDPREEQYF.

V usage is TRBV6-2 or TRBV6-3 and J usage is TRBJ1-1; a weak D match, TRBD1 (6 bases). The germline CDR1 and CDR2 sequences are MNHEY and SVGEGT. Trimming removed 7 bases from V and 0 bases from J, with 15 bases in between. CDR3 size: 15 residues. CDR3 DNA: TGTGCCAGCACTGACATCGACAGGATGAACACTGAAGCTTTCTTT. As protein: CASTDIDRMNTEAFF.

The rearrangement joins TRBV11-2 to TRBJ2-5; 8 bases map to TRBD2. This CDR3 is built from 16 residues. J was trimmed by 4 bases and V by 3 bases; bases with no gene match: 10. The V gene's germline CDR1 is SGHAT and CDR2 FQNNGV. The chain's CDR3 is CASSLISRGGGETQYF. The CDR3 DNA follows: TGTGCCAGCAGCTTGATTAGCCGGGGGGGCGGAGAGACCCAGTACTTC.

This clonotype was recorded at least ten times. This chain links TRBV11-1 with TRBJ1-2, with D unresolved. The V gene's germline CDR1 is SGHAT and CDR2 FQDESV (reference sequence). The ends were cut back, 6 bases at V and 2 bases at J, with 10 bases in the middle. This CDR3 comprises 13 residues. The CDR3 spells CASSSDFNYGYTF. The DNA of the CDR3 is TGTGCCAGCAGTTCGGACTTCAACTATGGCTACACCTTC.

This clonotype was counted at least ten times. This rearrangement joins TRBV27 to TRBJ2-2, with D hard to call. With 3 bases removed from V and 0 bases from J, the gap between germline ends came to 8 bases. Germline CDR1 MNHEY, CDR2 SMNVEV (reference sequence). The CDR3 runs to 15 residues. CDR3 sequence (DNA): TGTGCCAGCAGTTTTTTAATGGCGAACACCGGGGAGCTGTTTTTT. It yields the protein CASSFLMANTGELFF.

This clonotype was seen a handful of times. This rearrangement joins TRBV28 to TRBJ1-5; TRBD1 aligns across 7 bases. This CDR3 comprises 12 residues. Germline assignment: CDR1 MDHEN and CDR2 SYDVKM. The V segment lost 6 bases and the J segment 9 bases; nucleotides outside the gene matches: 5. The DNA of the CDR3 is TGTGCCAGCAGGCTACAGGGGAGGCCCCAGCATTTT. This sequence encodes CASRLQGRPQHF.

This clonotype was counted many times. It is likely a read error, because the conserved phenylalanine at the end of the CDR3 is missing. This chain uses TRBV4-1 with TRBJ2-2, with D unresolved. The germline V gene encodes CDR1 MGHRA and CDR2 YSYEKL. The CDR3 is 15 residues long. V was shortened by 4 bases and J by 1 base, with 10 bases between the two germline ends. The CDR3 DNA is TGCGCCAGCAGCCTCCACGGCGGGAACACCGGGGAGCTGTTTCTT. Translated, it gives CASSLHGGNTGELFL.